The 20 T cell receptor beta chains listed next were all sequenced from one sample in a study of cytomegalovirus exposure and HLA in healthy donors (TCRdb year 2017). To prepare the library, the immunoSEQ multiplex PCR assay was applied. The multiplex PCR relied on a mix of 60 forward primers for TCR Vbeta segments and 13 reverse primers for TCR Jbeta segments. Here the immuneACCESS table is served through TCRdb, limited to in-frame sequences with V and J called. Missing clones are a known gap in these copies; in checked studies unresolved V genes cover under half, and the rest lacks a known reason. Within this sample are some 100,000 clones, with 65% to 80% of them counted one time only. The ten biggest clones cover over 12% of the sample. The sample taken for sequencing was PBMCs. The receptors were gathered from a woman in her 70s in good health and CMV-seropositive.

This clone was detected only once. The chain employs TRBV28 and TRBJ1-1, with 9 positions matching TRBD1. Germline loops: CDR1 MDHEN, CDR2 SYDVKM. Trimming cost V 6 bases and J 4 bases; bases outside gene matches: 9. The CDR3 spans 15 residues. The CDR3 loop is CASSLDGTGTTEAFF. The CDR3 coding sequence is TGTGCCAGCAGCCTGGATGGGACAGGGACCACTGAAGCTTTCTTT.

J is TRBJ2-2 and V is TRBV19; D might be TRBD1 (6 bases). Deletions cut 5 bases from V and 7 bases from J, with 20 bases between. The germline CDR1 and CDR2 sequences are LNHDA and SQIVND (reference sequence). This CDR3 contains 16 residues. CDR3 sequence (DNA): TGTGCCAGTAGTGCCTCTCCGGGACAAGGGAACGGGGAGCTGTTTTTT. Amino acids: CASSASPGQGNGELFF.

Of note for this clone: A junction end diverges from the germline sequence, so it may reflect a read error. The chain combines TRBV19 with TRBJ2-7; 7 bases align to TRBD1. The CDR3 has 13 amino acids. The germline CDR1 and CDR2 sequences are LNHDA and SQIVND (reference sequence). CDR3 loop: CSSSRDSLYEQYF. The CDR3 bases are TGTTCCAGTAGTCGGGACAGCCTCTACGAGCAGTACTTC.

DNA for the CDR3: TGTGCCAGCTCACCAACTACCGGGACAGGGCAAGAGACCCAGTACTTC. Amino acids: CASSPTTGTGQETQYF. The chain employs TRBV18 and TRBJ2-5; 9 positions agree with TRBD1. Looked up from germline, CDR1 is KGHSH and CDR2 is LQKENI. J lost 2 bases, V lost 2 bases, and 6 bases had no gene match. There are 16 residues in the CDR3.

In nucleotides, the CDR3 is TGTGCCAGTAGTATGGGGGGACAGCTCTACGAGCAGTACTTC. It codes for CASSMGGQLYEQYF. This chain connects TRBV19 to TRBJ2-7, with D tentatively TRBD1 (7 bases). The CDR3 is 14 amino acids. With 3 bases removed from V and 3 bases from J, the gap between germline ends came to 12 bases. Germline CDR1 and CDR2: LNHDA and SQIVND (reference sequence).

This clone turned up a few times. In nucleotides, the CDR3 is TGTGCCATCAGTGAGTCGTTGTCGCGCGGCTACACCTTC. This translates into CAISESLSRGYTF. The chain has TRBV10-3 and TRBJ1-2; D is uncertain. CDR3 length: 13 residues. Trimming cost V 0 bases and J 8 bases, with 10 bases left between them. Germline V gene lookup returns CDR1 ENHRY and CDR2 SYGVKD.

This chain joins TRBV5-1 and TRBJ2-3; TRBD2 agrees at 13 bases. Germline assignment: CDR1 SGHRS and CDR2 YFSETQ. Trimming took 2 bases from V and 6 from J; bases not matched to a gene: 0. The CDR3 has 14 amino acids. The CDR3 spells CASSLLAGGDTQYF. In DNA form, the CDR3 reads TGCGCCAGCAGCTTACTAGCGGGGGGGGATACGCAGTATTTT.

The V and J genes are TRBV28 and TRBJ1-5; 7 bases fit TRBD1. This CDR3 contains 17 residues. The germline V gene encodes CDR1 MDHEN and CDR2 SYDVKM. V was clipped by 4 bases and J by 0 bases; unmatched bases: 9. The CDR3 reads CASSSYRGRGSNQPQHF. The CDR3, as DNA: TGTGCCAGCAGTTCTTACAGGGGCCGGGGTAGCAATCAGCCCCAGCATTTT.

Comment on this clone: The CDR3 ends on some other residue instead of the conserved phenylalanine or tryptophan, so this is likely a read error. The rearrangement uses TRBV27 and TRBJ1-1; TRBD1 agrees at 7 bases. Germline lookup yields CDR1 MNHEY and CDR2 SMNVEV (reference sequence). Germline trimming cut 3 bases from V and 1 base from J; bases unmatched to any gene: 5. CDR3 size: 15 residues. CDR3 amino acids: CASSFRAGGNTEAFL. Here the CDR3 DNA reads TGTGCCAGCAGTTTTCGGGCAGGGGGGAACACTGAAGCTTTCCTT.

The rearrangement links TRBV14 to TRBJ2-2; the D gene is possibly TRBD1 (8 bases). The CDR3 length is 16 residues. Trimming cost V 4 bases and J 6 bases, with 18 bases left between them. The germline V gene encodes CDR1 SGHDN and CDR2 FVKESK. In DNA, the CDR3 is TGTGCCAGCAGCCCTAACAGGGGGGGCCGCTCCGGGGAGCTGTTTTTT. As protein: CASSPNRGGRSGELFF.

The chain joins TRBV6-1 to TRBJ2-1, with 9 bases that match TRBD2. Per germline, CDR1 MNHNS and CDR2 SASEGT. The CDR3 length is 14 residues. V was clipped by 8 bases and J by 6 bases; unmatched bases: 8. The CDR3 DNA reads as TGTGCCAGCGAAAGGGGACTAGCAGGCAATGAGCAGTTCTTC. It yields the protein CASERGLAGNEQFF.

The V call is TRBV9, the J call TRBJ1-1; D possibly corresponds to TRBD1 (5 bases). Germline CDR1 and CDR2: SGDLS and YYNGEE. The CDR3 covers 15 residues. Trimming left V 0 bases short and J 6 bases short, with 15 bases between. CDR3 sequence: CASSVGSGFLAEAFF. The DNA of the CDR3 is TGTGCCAGCAGCGTAGGGTCAGGGTTCCTGGCTGAAGCTTTCTTT.

This chain uses TRBV7-2 with TRBJ2-1; 9 positions match TRBD1. This CDR3 contains 15 residues. CDR1 and CDR2 (germline): SGHTA, FQGNSA. Unmatched junction bases numbered 6, after V lost 4 bases and J lost 5 bases. The CDR3 coding sequence is TGTGCCAGCAGCTCCGGGACAGGGTTCCACAATGAGCAGTTCTTC. It specifies CASSSGTGFHNEQFF.

The rearrangement uses TRBV28 and TRBJ1-6; D is possibly TRBD1 (5 bases). Germline V gives CDR1 MDHEN, CDR2 SYDVKM. The V end was cut by 5 bases, the J end by 8 bases, with 16 bases between. This CDR3 region has 15 residues. In DNA, the CDR3 is TGTGCCAGCAGTCCGCCCCTCGGGGGTTATTCACCCCTCCACTTT. This translates into CASSPPLGGYSPLHF. Drawing the rest from reference TRBV28 and TRBJ1-6, the complete variable domain is DVKVTQSSRYLVKRTGEKVFLECVQDMDHENMFWYRQDPGLGLRLIYFSYDVKMKEKGDIPEGYSVSREKKERFSLILESASTNQTSMYLCASSPPLGGYSPLHFGNGTRLTVT.

The chain couples TRBV5-8 to TRBJ1-5, with D maybe TRBD1 (5 bases). V was clipped by 1 base and J by 3 bases, with 11 bases between them. Germline V gene data show CDR1 as SGHTS and CDR2 as YDEGEE. The CDR3 has 15 residues. CDR3 sequence (DNA): TGTGCCAGCAGCTTGAGCGGGACGGTCAATCAGCCCCAGCATTTT. It specifies CASSLSGTVNQPQHF. Based on the CDR3 plus reference TRBV5-8 and TRBJ1-5, the full variable domain is EAGVTQSPTHLIKTRGQQATLRCSPISGHTSVYWYQQALGLGLQFLLWYDEGEERNRGNFPPRFSGRQFPNYSSELNVNALELEDSALYLCASSLSGTVNQPQHFGDGTRLSIL.

A few counts support this clone. The genes are TRBV7-3 and TRBJ2-1, with TRBD2 matching over 10 bases. Germline V gene lookup returns CDR1 SGHTA and CDR2 FQGTGA. Trimming cost V 1 base and J 8 bases; bases outside gene matches: 11. This CDR3 has 17 residues. For the CDR3, the DNA is TGTGCCAGCAGCTTAAAGAAAGGGACAGCGGGGGGGCATGAGCAGTTCTTC. The encoded protein is CASSLKKGTAGGHEQFF.

This sequence joins TRBV10-2 and TRBJ2-7; D is possibly TRBD1 (6 bases). The V end was cut by 10 bases, the J end by 4 bases, with 17 bases between. The CDR3 length is 13 residues. Germline CDR1 is WSHSY and CDR2 is SAAADI. CDR3 DNA sequence: TGCGCCACCCTTGGACAGACGCCGTACGAGCAGTACTTC. Translating gives CATLGQTPYEQYF.

This chain links TRBV7-3 with TRBJ1-4; possible D gene TRBD1, 5 bases. This CDR3 spans 15 amino acids. The V end lost 0 bases, the J end lost 0 bases, and 5 bases lay between the germline ends. Germline CDR1 SGHTA, CDR2 FQGTGA. The CDR3 spells CASSLTGATNEKLFF. CDR3 sequence (DNA): TGTGCCAGCAGCTTAACAGGGGCAACTAATGAAAAACTGTTTTTT.

The gene calls are TRBV10-2 and TRBJ1-5; 7 bases agree with TRBD1. This CDR3 has 15 amino acids. J was trimmed by 10 bases and V by 2 bases; bases with no gene match: 11. The germline V gene encodes CDR1 WSHSY and CDR2 SAAADI. The CDR3 sequence: CASSETQRQGGPQHF. CDR3 in DNA: TGCGCCAGCAGTGAGACCCAGAGACAGGGCGGACCCCAGCATTTT.

This clone has more than one count but fewer than ten. The chain employs TRBV7-8 and TRBJ2-1; no definite D call. V was trimmed by 1 base and J by 5 bases, leaving 12 bases between them. This CDR3 comprises 15 residues. Germline CDR1 is SGHVS and CDR2 is FQNEAQ. CDR3 bases: TGTGCCAGCAGCTTAGGAGTGATTCCTAACAATGAGCAGTTCTTC. It specifies CASSLGVIPNNEQFF.